The 9 T cell receptor beta chains below come from one sample, sequenced in a study of CD8 T cells in ankylosing spondylitis. TCRdb re-derived calls from the 5' RACE reads in MiXCR, one entry per CDR3 protein. Of over 95,000 distinct CDR3 sequences listed, roughly 8.3% are singletons. Sequenced: blood, either unsorted or a sorted T cell fraction (not recorded which). Every receptor here comes from a male donor with ankylosing spondylitis or in good health (not recorded which).

This clonotype appeared many times. This chain joins TRBV20-1 and TRBJ2-6; a possible D gene is TRBD1 (5 bases). The CDR3 contains 15 residues. Germline V lookup: CDR1 DFQATT, CDR2 SNEGSKA (reference sequence). Trimming removed 0 bases at V and 0 bases at J, with 6 bases between. The chain's CDR3 is CSARDTGSGANVLTF. Written as DNA, the CDR3 is TGCAGTGCTAGAGATACAGGCTCTGGGGCCAACGTCCTGACTTTC.

This clonotype has a count of ten or more. The CDR3 region has the DNA TGCGCCAGCAGCTTGGTTTTCCTGGGACTCACCGCCTCCTACGAGCAGTACTTC. Residues: CASSLVFLGLTASYEQYF. The rearrangement uses TRBV5-1 and TRBJ2-7; possible D gene TRBD2, 6 bases. Germline assignment: CDR1 SGHRS and CDR2 YFSETQ. This CDR3 contains 18 residues. V gave up 0 bases and J gave up 0 bases, with 19 bases separating them.

In regard to this clonotype: Since a much larger clone is just one base distant, this may be a read error. The chain carries TRBV12-3 or TRBV12-4 and TRBJ2-2, with D maybe TRBD2 (6 bases). The CDR3 is made up of 12 amino acids. V shed 4 bases and J shed 13 bases, with 13 bases lying between them. CDR3 residues: CASSSGESGLFF. CDR3 nucleotides: TGTGCCAGCAGTTCGGGGGAGAGTGGGCTGTTTTTT.

This clonotype has at least ten counts. J is TRBJ2-5 and V is TRBV20-1; D perhaps matches TRBD2 (6 bases). The V end lost 7 bases, the J end lost 4 bases, and 16 bases lay between the germline ends. Germline assignment: CDR1 DFQATT and CDR2 SNEGSKA (reference sequence). CDR3 length equals 13 residues. CDR3 protein: CSVWDLGPETQYF. CDR3 in DNA: TGCAGTGTATGGGACTTGGGTCCAGAGACCCAGTACTTC.

The rearrangement uses TRBV29-1 and TRBJ2-7, with D tentatively TRBD1 or TRBD2 (5 bases each). CDR3 length: 12 residues. With 2 bases removed from V and 6 bases from J, the gap between germline ends came to 11 bases. Germline CDR1 and CDR2: SQVTM and ANQGSEA. CDR3 sequence: CSVELGTGEQYF. The CDR3 bases are TGCAGCGTTGAACTGGGGACGGGCGAGCAGTACTTC.

This clonotype was detected many times. The chain employs TRBV7-9 and TRBJ2-3; no reliable D call. The V gene lost 11 bases and the J gene lost 6 bases, with 9 bases spanning the gap. The CDR3 consists of 10 residues. CDR1 and CDR2 (germline): SEHNR, FQNEAQ (reference sequence). The CDR3 DNA reads as TGTGCCCCCAGAGGCGATACGCAGTATTTT. Residues: CAPRGDTQYF. The full variable domain, with the rest looked up from reference TRBV7-9 and TRBJ2-3, is DTGVSQNPRHKITKRGQNVTFRCDPISEHNRLYWYRQTLGQGPEFLTYFQNEAQLEKSRLLSDRFSAERPKGSFSTLEIQRTEQGDSAMYLCAPRGDTQYFGPGTRLTVL.

This clonotype was detected ten times or more. The rearrangement links TRBV25-1 to TRBJ2-7, with D possibly being TRBD2 (6 bases). CDR3 length: 11 amino acids. The ends were cut back, 8 bases at V and 5 bases at J, with 10 bases in the middle. Germline CDR1 MGHDK, CDR2 SYGVNS. The CDR3 spells CASGGLNEQYF. CDR3 bases: TGTGCCAGCGGAGGACTAAACGAGCAGTACTTC.

This clonotype was detected many times. V and J are TRBV3-1 and TRBJ2-2; D might be TRBD2 (5 bases). This CDR3 region has 12 residues. Deletions cut 3 bases from V and 6 bases from J, with 5 bases between. Germline-derived CDR1 and CDR2 are LGHDT and YNNKEL (reference sequence). The CDR3 nucleotides read TGTGCCAGCAGCCATAGCGCCGGGGAGCTGTTTTTT. This translates into CASSHSAGELFF.

Many counts were recorded for this clonotype. The rearrangement joins TRBV7-9 to TRBJ2-2; no firm D call. The CDR3 runs 13 residues. V lost 5 bases to trimming and J lost 6 bases, with 10 bases between them. Germline CDR1 and CDR2: SEHNR and FQNEAQ (reference sequence). In DNA, the CDR3 is TGTGCCAGCAGCCCTGGAAACCCCGGGGAGCTGTTTTTT. Its translation: CASSPGNPGELFF.